Listed below are T cell receptor beta chains from one sample, sequenced in a study of memory CD4+ T cells and cytomegalovirus serostatus. Data came from immunoSEQ multiplex PCR; TCRdb stores just in-frame clones and leaves some out. This table has 40,000 or so clones, about 80% appearing once. The sample consisted of memory CD4+ T cells from blood. All receptors derive from an adult in good health and CMV-seronegative. Both conserved end residues are part of each CDR3. Fields, in order: D gene, V gene, J gene, CDR3 protein. A D gene is named only where the DNA matches it firmly.

D gene: -; V gene: TRBV30; J gene: TRBJ2-1; CDR3 protein: CAWSPTGDEQFF
D gene: -; V gene: TRBV11-2; J gene: TRBJ1-5; CDR3 protein: CASSFSQNQPQHF
D gene: TRBD1; V gene: TRBV6-5; J gene: TRBJ1-5; CDR3 protein: CASSLGTGDQPQHF
D gene: TRBD1; V gene: TRBV27; J gene: TRBJ1-5; CDR3 protein: CASSFDRGQPQHF
D gene: -; V gene: TRBV5-6; J gene: TRBJ2-7; CDR3 protein: CASRLGMKHEQYF
D gene: TRBD2; V gene: TRBV4-1; J gene: TRBJ2-7; CDR3 protein: CASSQAERDYEQYF
D gene: -; V gene: TRBV5-6; J gene: TRBJ2-5; CDR3 protein: CASSTGTGARGYF
D gene: -; V gene: TRBV4-1; J gene: TRBJ1-5; CDR3 protein: CASSQAGGAQHF
D gene: -; V gene: TRBV7-2; J gene: TRBJ1-5; CDR3 protein: CASSLGHLSNQPQHF
D gene: -; V gene: TRBV2; J gene: TRBJ1-1; CDR3 protein: CASSAQWNTEAFF
D gene: -; V gene: TRBV6-6; J gene: TRBJ1-1; CDR3 protein: CASSLRGEAFF
D gene: -; V gene: TRBV7-2; J gene: TRBJ2-7; CDR3 protein: CASSFRDTDEQYF
D gene: TRBD2; V gene: TRBV6-5; J gene: TRBJ2-2; CDR3 protein: CASSLGTSRGELFF
D gene: -; V gene: TRBV6-1; J gene: TRBJ1-5; CDR3 protein: CASSEAGWGSNQPQHF
D gene: -; V gene: TRBV2; J gene: TRBJ2-5; CDR3 protein: CASSRQETQYF
D gene: -; V gene: TRBV14; J gene: TRBJ2-4; CDR3 protein: CASSPVGSSKNIQYF
D gene: -; V gene: TRBV6-6; J gene: TRBJ1-2; CDR3 protein: CASSWTYGYTF
D gene: TRBD1; V gene: TRBV5-1; J gene: TRBJ2-1; CDR3 protein: CASSPQGEAPYNEQFF
D gene: TRBD1; V gene: TRBV23-1; J gene: TRBJ1-1; CDR3 protein: CASSHGGQGAYTEAFF
D gene: TRBD1; V gene: TRBV5-6; J gene: TRBJ2-7; CDR3 protein: CASSPDRGRFHEQYF
D gene: -; V gene: TRBV5-5; J gene: TRBJ1-5; CDR3 protein: CASSRDSNQPQHF
D gene: -; V gene: TRBV28; J gene: TRBJ2-7; CDR3 protein: CASSSSYEQYF
D gene: -; V gene: TRBV7-2; J gene: TRBJ1-2; CDR3 protein: CASSLVVGNYGYTF
D gene: TRBD1; V gene: TRBV6-6; J gene: TRBJ1-5; CDR3 protein: CASRPTGGGGQPQHF
D gene: -; V gene: TRBV10-2; J gene: TRBJ1-2; CDR3 protein: CATLGDAYGYTF
D gene: -; V gene: TRBV6-1; J gene: TRBJ1-5; CDR3 protein: CASSERGADQPQHF
D gene: -; V gene: TRBV4-1; J gene: TRBJ2-6; CDR3 protein: CASSQGVGLSGANVLTF
D gene: TRBD2; V gene: TRBV23-1; J gene: TRBJ2-7; CDR3 protein: CASSGLAEFYEQYF
D gene: -; V gene: TRBV12-5; J gene: TRBJ2-5; CDR3 protein: CASGVGLTQETQYF
D gene: -; V gene: TRBV7-2; J gene: TRBJ2-7; CDR3 protein: CASSLARASTYEQYF
D gene: TRBD1; V gene: TRBV20-1; J gene: TRBJ2-7; CDR3 protein: CSAGTVDEQYF
D gene: -; V gene: TRBV5-1; J gene: TRBJ1-4; CDR3 protein: CASSLEQGDYEKLFF